This T cell receptor beta chain was captured by sequencing in a study of T cells in localized non-small cell lung cancer. TCRdb's copy holds only in-frame clones and misses some; the assay was immunoSEQ multiplex PCR. In the table there are about 2,500 clones, 37% of which are singletons. Study results and limitations: Across samples, adjacent lung featured a median roughly 60 of the top 100 tumor clones. With higher T cell density in blood came longer overall survival.

The germline CDR1 and CDR2 sequences are LNHDA and SQIVND (reference sequence). After removal of 2 bases from V and 0 bases from J, the junction contained 4 bases not matched to a gene. This CDR3 spans 16 amino acids. As regards this clone: As yet, its antigen is unknown.

The receptor was derived from a male donor older than 55 with stage I lung adenocarcinoma. The chain joins TRBV19 to TRBJ2-1, with 7 bases identical to TRBD1. Source: normal lung tissue next to the tumor, taken before any cancer treatment. The DNA of the CDR3 is TGTGCCAGTAGTATAAAAGGGACAGCCTCCTACAATGAGCAGTTCTTC. Translated, it gives CASSIKGTASYNEQFF.